This T cell receptor (beta chain) was observed in a study of Tregs in tolerant kidney transplant recipients. Overall study results and limits: No direct test of biological reproducibility was done here. Validation in larger populations is needed because few patients were studied. Changing PCR primers prevented nucleotide comparison between some patients' samples.

In germline, CDR1 is LGHNA, CDR2 YSLEER. The CDR3 consists of 16 residues. The ends lost 3 bases at V and 6 bases at J; junction bases unmatched: 14. With respect to this clone: The antigen is undetermined.

Only in-frame clones appear in the TCRdb table, and some are missing; sequencing was by immunoSEQ multiplex PCR. There are about 66,000 clones in the sample; more than 90% occur only once, and roughly 9.8% lies in the top ten. The V and J genes are TRBV4-3 and TRBJ2-7; 7 bases are shared with TRBD1. The sequence came from a human donor who received a combined kidney and bone marrow transplant. This specimen consisted of CD8+ T cells from blood, obtained before the transplant. CDR3 amino acids: CASSQGFTTGVLEQYF. The DNA of the CDR3 is TGCGCCAGCAGCCAGGGGTTTACTACAGGGGTTCTCGAGCAGTACTTC.